The 19 T cell receptor beta chains listed next were all sequenced from one sample in a study of OX40 agonist ivuxolimab in advanced cancers. Assay: immunoSEQ multiplex PCR; the TCRdb copy retains only in-frame clones and omits some. The sample lists some 45,000 clones, 75% to 90% occurring once. This specimen consisted of CD4+ or CD8+ T cells sorted from blood, obtained in a trial of the OX40 agonist ivuxolimab. All receptors come from an adult with an advanced solid tumor such as melanoma, head and neck, liver or kidney cancer.

This chain connects TRBV27 to TRBJ2-7, with 9 nucleotides matching TRBD1. The CDR3 is made up of 14 amino acids. Germline CDR1 and CDR2: MNHEY and SMNVEV (reference sequence). J lost 7 bases, V lost 3 bases, and 7 bases had no gene match. CDR3 residues: CASSFWDRVYEQYF. The CDR3 DNA sequence: TGTGCCAGCAGTTTCTGGGACAGGGTTTATGAGCAGTACTTC.

V is TRBV19 and J is TRBJ1-6, with D maybe TRBD1 (5 bases). The length of the CDR3 is 14 residues. V shed 7 bases and J shed 10 bases, with 17 bases lying between them. Looked up from germline, CDR1 is LNHDA and CDR2 is SQIVND (reference sequence). CDR3 amino acids: CASTPGGGGSPLHF. CDR3 bases: TGTGCCAGTACCCCCGGTGGGGGAGGGTCACCCCTCCACTTT.

The chain combines TRBV23-1 with TRBJ2-5, with D perhaps TRBD1 (6 bases). TRBV23-1 has ORF status, its function being uncertain. Between the trimmed V and J ends, which lost 2 bases and 0 bases, there was a span of 16 bases. This CDR3 region has 17 residues. The DNA for the CDR3 is TGCGCCAGCAGTCAAGCAAAAGGACAGACGTACCAAGAGACCCAGTACTTC. Its translation is CASSQAKGQTYQETQYF.

The chain couples TRBV18 to TRBJ2-3; no clear D. Looked up from germline, CDR1 is KGHSH and CDR2 is LQKENI. The germline V and J ends were trimmed by 4 bases and 1 base, with 9 bases remaining between them. The CDR3 is 14 residues long. The CDR3 reads CASSRQERTDTQYF. The CDR3 nucleotides are TGTGCCAGCTCACGCCAGGAGCGCACAGATACGCAGTATTTT.

CDR3 coding DNA: TGTGCCAGCAGCCAACAGGCTGATAGCGGGGGGAAGGAGACCCAGTACTTC. Its protein product is CASSQQADSGGKETQYF. The V and J genes are TRBV4-2 and TRBJ2-5; 10 bases map to TRBD2. Looked up from germline, CDR1 is LGHNA and CDR2 is YNFKEQ. J gave up 5 bases and V 2 bases, and 11 bases lay outside the gene matches. The CDR3 is 17 amino acids.

The gene calls are TRBV14 and TRBJ2-7; the match to TRBD1 covers 11 bases. V was pared by 5 bases and J by 3 bases, with 3 bases of the junction left unmatched. CDR1 is SGHDN and CDR2 is FVKESK in the germline V gene. The CDR3 spans 14 residues. The CDR3 sequence: CASSVGTGGYEQYF. In DNA, the CDR3 is TGTGCCAGCAGCGTCGGGACAGGGGGCTACGAGCAGTACTTC.

The genes are TRBV29-1 and TRBJ2-3; 7 nucleotides agree with TRBD2. Germline-derived CDR1 and CDR2 are SQVTM and ANQGSEA. The CDR3 covers 14 residues. J was trimmed by 2 bases and V by 4 bases; bases with no gene match: 6. CDR3 region: CSVAGGLHTDTQYF. CDR3 coding DNA: TGCAGCGTTGCGGGGGGACTTCACACAGATACGCAGTATTTT.

The V and J genes are TRBV28 and TRBJ1-4; 8 bases map to TRBD1. CDR3 size: 16 residues. V dropped 7 bases and J dropped 0; count of bases not matched to a gene: 7. Germline values: CDR1 MDHEN, CDR2 SYDVKM. CDR3 region: CASTIGQGATNEKLFF. The CDR3, as DNA: TGTGCCAGCACCATCGGACAGGGCGCAACTAATGAAAAACTGTTTTTT.

This clone appeared once. The chain links TRBV6-5 to TRBJ2-7, with 7 nucleotides matching TRBD2. The germline gives CDR1 MNHEY, CDR2 SVGAGI. Trimming took 0 bases from V and 5 from J; bases not matched to a gene: 4. This CDR3 is built from 14 residues. CDR3 loop: CASSYSGEGHEQYF. The DNA for the CDR3 is TGTGCCAGCAGTTACTCAGGGGAGGGCCACGAGCAGTACTTC.

The V call is TRBV2, the J call TRBJ2-2; TRBD1 agrees at 10 bases. CDR3 length: 16 residues. Germline V gene lookup returns CDR1 SNHLY and CDR2 FYNNEI. V shed 5 bases, J shed 0 bases, and the junction held 3 bases outside the gene matches. CDR3 residues: CASSRDRGSNTGELFF. In DNA, the CDR3 is TGTGCCAGCAGTAGGGACAGGGGATCGAACACCGGGGAGCTGTTTTTT.

The J gene is TRBJ2-1, the V gene TRBV7-9, with TRBD2 matching 13 bases. The germline V gene encodes CDR1 SEHNR and CDR2 FQNEAQ (reference sequence). V shed 5 bases, J shed 3 bases, and the junction held 10 bases outside the gene matches. The CDR3 loop spans 18 amino acids. The DNA for the CDR3 is TGTGCCAGCAGCCCGCGGACTAGCGGGAGAAGCCACTACAATGAGCAGTTCTTC. Translating it yields CASSPRTSGRSHYNEQFF.

The table lists this clone with a few counts. The chain combines TRBV6-6 with TRBJ1-5, with D maybe TRBD1 (5 bases). The CDR3 has 13 amino acids. Germline loops: CDR1 MNHNY, CDR2 SVGAGI (reference sequence). V lost 10 bases and J 4 bases, leaving 14 bases between the germline ends. CDR3: CATTGTVNQPQHF. The CDR3 bases are TGTGCCACCACCGGGACGGTGAATCAGCCCCAGCATTTT.

V usage is TRBV5-1 and J usage is TRBJ2-7; no clear D. The CDR3 consists of 11 residues. Trimming took off 0 bases at V and 4 bases at J, with 2 bases between the two ends. Germline loops: CDR1 SGHRS, CDR2 YFSETQ. Here the CDR3 reads CASSLGYEQYF. Here the CDR3 DNA reads TGCGCCAGCAGCTTGGGTTACGAGCAGTACTTC.

The chain's CDR3 is CASGIRAVTNEKLFF. As DNA, the CDR3 is TGTGCCAGCGGAATTCGAGCAGTGACTAATGAAAAACTGTTTTTT. This chain links TRBV5-4 with TRBJ1-4; D gene ambiguous. Deletions cut 7 bases from V and 2 bases from J, with 15 bases between. CDR1 and CDR2 from the germline V gene are SGHNT and YYREEE (reference sequence). CDR3 size: 15 residues.

The genes are TRBV9 and TRBJ2-6; TRBD1 is a possible D gene (6 bases). CDR1 is SGDLS and CDR2 is YYNGEE in the germline V gene. V was clipped by 4 bases and J by 0 bases, with 8 bases between them. The CDR3 is 15 amino acids. The CDR3 DNA reads TGTGCCAGCAGCTTGGACAGCTCTGGGGCCAACGTCCTGACTTTC. It yields the protein CASSLDSSGANVLTF.

The table lists this clone with a few counts. The chain carries TRBV11-1 and TRBJ2-7, with a possible D match to TRBD1 (6 bases). Germline lookup yields CDR1 SGHAT and CDR2 FQDESV (reference sequence). The CDR3 is 14 amino acids. The germline V and J ends were trimmed by 5 bases and 4 bases, with 15 bases remaining between them. As DNA, the CDR3 is TGTGCCAGCAGCCCACGGACAGTATCGTACGAGCAGTACTTC. It yields the protein CASSPRTVSYEQYF. Full variable domain (missing parts from reference TRBV11-1 and TRBJ2-7): EAEVAQSPRYKITEKSQAVAFWCDPISGHATLYWYRQILGQGPELLVQFQDESVVDDSQLPKDRFSAERLKGVDSTLKIQPAELGDSAMYLCASSPRTVSYEQYFGPGTRLTVT.

This clone was detected a few times. The CDR3 sequence: CASSPRWEKDTQYF. CDR3 DNA sequence: TGTGCCAGCAGCCCCCGTTGGGAGAAAGATACGCAGTATTTT. The V and J genes are TRBV11-1 and TRBJ2-3, with D tentatively TRBD2 (5 bases). CDR3 size: 14 residues. The V gene lost 5 bases and the J gene lost 5 bases, with 14 bases spanning the gap. Germline lookup yields CDR1 SGHAT and CDR2 FQDESV (reference sequence).

V is TRBV7-7 and J is TRBJ2-5, with 11 positions matching TRBD1. This CDR3 contains 13 residues. The germline CDR1 and CDR2 sequences are SSHAT and FNYEAQ (reference sequence). J lost 5 bases, V lost 8 bases, and 4 bases had no gene match. For the CDR3, the DNA is TGTGCCAGCGGGACAGGGGGGTCGGAGACCCAGTACTTC. Translation gives CASGTGGSETQYF.

In regard to this clone: The germline gene is not matched at one end of the junction; a read error may be the cause. This sequence joins TRBV7-7 and TRBJ2-5; D ambiguous. The CDR3 covers 13 residues. CDR1 SSHAT and CDR2 FNYEAQ come from the germline V gene (reference sequence). CDR3 in DNA: TGTGCTAGCAGCTTAGGTCCAGAAGAGACCCAGTACTTC. It is translated as CASSLGPEETQYF.